This is a list of T cell receptor beta chains from one sample in a study of blood T cell repertoires in COVID-19. TCRdb's table, derived via immunoSEQ multiplex PCR, lists solely in-frame clones and lacks some. The sample has 170,000 or so clones; 80% to 90% are singletons. The sequencing input was peripheral blood. These receptors were obtained from a woman between 18 and 29 years old who had recovered from COVID-19. CDR3s include the opening cysteine and the closing phenylalanine or tryptophan. The D gene is left open where the match is weak. The size entry is marked missing in some rows and otherwise reads once, few, many or a size class.

d_call	clone_size	j_call	v_call	cdr3_nt	cdr3_aa
NA	NA	TRBJ1-2	TRBV9	TGTGCCAGCAGCGTAGAAGCCGGGGTTGGCTACACCTTC	CASSVEAGVGYTF
TRBD2	NA	TRBJ2-3	TRBV19	TGTGCCAGTAGTCTCCTGGGGGGGGATACGCAGTATTTT	CASSLLGGDTQYF
TRBD2	NA	TRBJ2-7	TRBV5-6	TGTGCCAGCAGCCCACTAGCGGGGGGGCCCTACGAGCAGTACTTC	CASSPLAGGPYEQYF
NA	NA	TRBJ1-4	TRBV5-1	TGCGCCAGCAGCTTAACAAACAGGGCAACTAATGAAAAACTGTTTTTT	CASSLTNRATNEKLFF
NA	NA	TRBJ1-2	TRBV5-1	TGCGCCAGCAGCTTGGGGACCGGGGATGACTACACCTTC	CASSLGTGDDYTF
NA	NA	TRBJ2-5	TRBV28	TGTGCCAGCAGTTCCAGGAGGACCCAAGAGACCCAGTACTTC	CASSSRRTQETQYF
TRBD2	few	TRBJ2-7	TRBV6-2/TRBV6-3	TGTGCCAGCAGCTTTTCCGGGACTAGCGGTTACGAGCAGTACTTC	CASSFSGTSGYEQYF
NA	NA	TRBJ1-5	TRBV12-3/TRBV12-4	TGTGCCAGCAGTACAGGGTTGGGTCAGCCCCAGCATTTT	CASSTGLGQPQHF
TRBD2	NA	TRBJ2-1	TRBV24-1	TGTGCCACCAGTGATCGGGGGGTCACCTACAATGAGCAGTTCTTC	CATSDRGVTYNEQFF
NA	NA	TRBJ1-1	TRBV2	TGTGCCAGCACCCCACAGTCTGAAGCTTTCTTT	CASTPQSEAFF
TRBD2	NA	TRBJ2-3	TRBV19	TGTGCCAGTAGTCGGGGAGGGCTAGCAGGAGATACGCAGTATTTT	CASSRGGLAGDTQYF
TRBD2	NA	TRBJ2-1	TRBV10-3	TGTGCCATCAGTGAACTCGCGGGAGGGCCGAAGGATGAGCAGTTCTTC	CAISELAGGPKDEQFF
NA	NA	TRBJ2-7	TRBV12-3/TRBV12-4	TGTGCCAGCAGTTTAGGGGGCAGTTACGAGCAGTACTTC	CASSLGGSYEQYF
TRBD1	few	TRBJ1-1	TRBV6-5	TGTGCCAGCAGCGTCGGACAGGGTGGCACTGAAGCTTTCTTT	CASSVGQGGTEAFF
NA	NA	TRBJ2-7	TRBV12-3/TRBV12-4	TGTGCCAGCGAACCCCAGGGTCGCTACGAGCAGTACTTC	CASEPQGRYEQYF
TRBD2	NA	TRBJ2-2	TRBV4-2	TGTGCCAGCAGCCAAGGGCTAGCGGTAGACACCGGGGAGCTGTTTTTT	CASSQGLAVDTGELFF
TRBD1	NA	TRBJ1-1	TRBV19	TGTGCCAGTATCAGGACAGGGAACACTGAAGCTTTCTTT	CASIRTGNTEAFF
TRBD2	NA	TRBJ2-7	TRBV7-8	TGTGCCAGCAGCTTAGGTAGCGGGGTGACCGAGCAGTACTTC	CASSLGSGVTEQYF
NA	NA	TRBJ2-7	TRBV7-6	TGTGCCAGCAGCTTAGGGGCAGGGCTAGTCCACGAGCAGTACTTC	CASSLGAGLVHEQYF
NA	NA	TRBJ1-1	TRBV13	TGTGCCAGCAGCTTCCGGGATGAAGCTTTCTTT	CASSFRDEAFF
NA	NA	TRBJ1-3	TRBV2	TGTGCCAGCAGTCTTGGGGTAGGGGGAGCGAGAAACACCATATATTTT	CASSLGVGGARNTIYF
NA	NA	TRBJ2-1	TRBV24-1	TGTGCCACCAGTGATCCGAGTCAGGGTGGCTACCTGGAGAATGAGCAGTTCTTC	CATSDPSQGGYLENEQFF
TRBD1	NA	TRBJ1-1	TRBV29-1	TGCAGCGTCGGACAGGGGGAGAGTACTGAAGCTTTCTTT	CSVGQGESTEAFF
TRBD1	NA	TRBJ2-7	TRBV5-6	TGTGCCAGCAGCTTAATAGGGGGCAGCTCCTACGAGCAGTACTTC	CASSLIGGSSYEQYF
TRBD2	NA	TRBJ2-1	TRBV27	TGTGCCAGCAGTTTATCAGGCGGGGGGCCCGGTGAGCAGTTCTTC	CASSLSGGGPGEQFF
TRBD2	NA	TRBJ2-5	TRBV5-1	TGCGCCAGCAGCTGGGGACTAGCGGGAGGGCCGTGGGAGACCCAGTACTTC	CASSWGLAGGPWETQYF
TRBD1	NA	TRBJ2-2	TRBV7-6	TGTGCCAGCAGCTTAGGGACAGGGCGGTATGCCGGGGAGCTGTTTTTT	CASSLGTGRYAGELFF
TRBD1	NA	TRBJ1-4	TRBV9	TGTGCCAGCAGCGTAGCTCCCAGGGGGCCCGCAACTAATGAAAAACTGTTTTTT	CASSVAPRGPATNEKLFF
NA	NA	TRBJ1-1	TRBV7-9	TGTGCCAGCGGGTGGATACGGGGTGACACTGAAGCTTTCTTT	CASGWIRGDTEAFF
NA	NA	TRBJ1-2	TRBV4-1	TGCGCCAGCAGCCAAGAGACAGCATACTATGGCTACACCTTC	CASSQETAYYGYTF
TRBD1	NA	TRBJ1-5	TRBV6-5	TGTGCCAGCAGTTACTACCGGACAGGGGGCGGTCAGCCCCAGCATTTT	CASSYYRTGGGQPQHF